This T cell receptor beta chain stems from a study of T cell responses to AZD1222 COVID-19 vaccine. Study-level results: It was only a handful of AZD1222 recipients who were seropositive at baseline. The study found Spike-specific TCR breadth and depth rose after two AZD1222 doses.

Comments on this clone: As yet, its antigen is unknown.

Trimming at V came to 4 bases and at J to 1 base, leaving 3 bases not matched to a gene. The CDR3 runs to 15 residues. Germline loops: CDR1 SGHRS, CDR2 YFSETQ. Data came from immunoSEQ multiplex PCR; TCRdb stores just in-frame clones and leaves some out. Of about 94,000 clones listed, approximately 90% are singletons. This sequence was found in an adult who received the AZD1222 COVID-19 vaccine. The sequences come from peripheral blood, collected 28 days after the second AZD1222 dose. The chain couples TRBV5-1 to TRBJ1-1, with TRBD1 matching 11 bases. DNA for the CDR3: TGCGCCAGCAGCGGGACAGGGGGGTCGAACACTGAAGCTTTCTTT. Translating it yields CASSGTGGSNTEAFF.